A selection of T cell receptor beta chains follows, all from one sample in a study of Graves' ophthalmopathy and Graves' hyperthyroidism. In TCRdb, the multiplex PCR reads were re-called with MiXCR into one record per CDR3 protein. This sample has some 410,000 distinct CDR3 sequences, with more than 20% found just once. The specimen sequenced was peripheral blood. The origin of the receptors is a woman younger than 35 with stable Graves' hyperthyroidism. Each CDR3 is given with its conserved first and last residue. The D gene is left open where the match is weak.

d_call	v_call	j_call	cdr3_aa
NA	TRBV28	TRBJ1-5	CASRVREQPQHF
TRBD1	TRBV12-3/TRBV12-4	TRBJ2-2	CASRLDRANTGELFF
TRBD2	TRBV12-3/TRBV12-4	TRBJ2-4	CASSLGWVAGGGNIKYF
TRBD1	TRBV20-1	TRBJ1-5	CSAQRPGQQLNQPQHF
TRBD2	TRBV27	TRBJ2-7	CASSRQISGLAGPGEQYF
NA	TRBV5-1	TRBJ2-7	CASSPGGVPEQYF
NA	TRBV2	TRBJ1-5	CASSEAPPLPRAFDGPQHF
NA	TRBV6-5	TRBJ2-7	CASTHEEGGYEQYF
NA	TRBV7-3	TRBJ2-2	CASSLYRQTGELFF
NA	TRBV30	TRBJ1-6	CAWRGPIRLHF
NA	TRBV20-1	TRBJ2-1	CSACIDGDEQFF
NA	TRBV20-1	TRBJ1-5	CSARAWRGVGGNQPQHF
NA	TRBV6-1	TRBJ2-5	CASSSLETQYF
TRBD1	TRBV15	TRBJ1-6	CAKQGGNSPLHF
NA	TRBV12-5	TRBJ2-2	CASGSSGHSTGELFF
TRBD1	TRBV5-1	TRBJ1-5	CASSWTGGDQPQHF
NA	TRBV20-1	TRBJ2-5	CSAMRQVQETQYF
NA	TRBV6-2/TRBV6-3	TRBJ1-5	CASSTLYGNQPQHF
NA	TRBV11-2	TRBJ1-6	CASSISGWREPLHF
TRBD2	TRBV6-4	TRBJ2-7	CASRSAGGTRGTNLYEQYF
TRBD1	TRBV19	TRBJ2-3	CASSNTGGAETQYF
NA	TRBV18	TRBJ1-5	CASSGTSSPQHF
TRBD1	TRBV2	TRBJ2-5	CASKGAGETQCF
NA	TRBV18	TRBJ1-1	CASSPSTMHSKAFF